This TCR beta chain was obtained from a study of cytomegalovirus exposure and HLA in healthy donors. Notes on the study in general: There were a few CMV-associated chains whose specificity for CMV antigens was confirmed in vitro. Per published reports, the classifier diagnosed cytomegalovirus status with high specificity and sensitivity.

To note about this clone: What it recognizes is unknown.

Donors were drawn from the roughly 130-subject validation cohort, separate from the approximately 700-subject first cohort. V was shortened by 5 bases and J by 6 bases, with 13 bases between the two germline ends. From germline, CDR1 is SEHNR and CDR2 FQNEAQ (reference sequence). There are 14 residues in the CDR3. Data came from immunoSEQ multiplex PCR; TCRdb stores just in-frame clones and leaves some out. In the table there are around 63,000 clones, roughly 90% of which are singletons. The origin of this receptor is a woman between 18 and 29 years old in good health and CMV-seronegative. V usage is TRBV7-9 and J usage is TRBJ2-2; no firm D call. The sequencing input was PBMCs. DNA for the CDR3: TGTGCCAGCAGCCCCTCGGTACGTCCCGGGGAGCTGTTTTTT. Translation gives CASSPSVRPGELFF.